Presented here are 17 T cell receptor beta chains from one specimen sequenced in a study of cytomegalovirus exposure and HLA in healthy donors. The PCR had 60 Vbeta and 13 Jbeta primers. The table came from immunoSEQ multiplex PCR; TCRdb's copy has only in-frame clones and leaves some out. The sample contains about 120,000 clones, around 79% of which appear only once. Sequences were obtained from PBMCs. The source of these receptors is a woman aged 18-29 years in good health and CMV-seronegative.

The chain is built from TRBV6-5 and TRBJ2-5, with TRBD1 as a possible D gene (5 bases). Germline-derived CDR1 and CDR2 are MNHEY and SVGAGI. V dropped 6 bases and J dropped 3 bases, with 11 bases sitting between them. This CDR3 is 13 amino acids long. Here the CDR3 DNA reads TGTGCCAGCAGCCCCGAGACAGAAGAGACCCAGTACTTC. It yields the protein CASSPETEETQYF.

This clone was seen only once. The chain joins TRBV10-1 to TRBJ2-1; no definite D call. V was clipped by 4 bases and J by 10 bases, with 14 bases between them. The CDR3 covers 13 residues. Germline CDR1 WNHNN, CDR2 SYGVQD (reference sequence). CDR3 sequence reads: CASSVVGAGEQFF. The CDR3 DNA reads as TGCGCCAGCAGTGTAGTCGGTGCAGGCGAGCAGTTCTTC.

This chain connects TRBV4-3 to TRBJ2-1, with 12 bases matching TRBD2. CDR3 length: 15 amino acids. CDR1 is LGHNA, CDR2 YSLEER, per germline. V lost 4 bases and J lost 7; bases outside the gene matches: 5. CDR3 nucleotide sequence: TGCGCCAGCAGCCCTTGGACTAGCGGGACGAATGAGCAGTTCTTC. Translated: CASSPWTSGTNEQFF.

As for this clone: A junction boundary mismatches the germline segment, possibly from a read error. The V call is TRBV7-7, the J call TRBJ1-1; a possible D gene is TRBD1 (5 bases). The germline gives CDR1 SSHAT, CDR2 FNYEAQ (reference sequence). The CDR3 sequence is 12 residues long. The CDR3 sequence is CASSRGDTEAFF. The CDR3 DNA is TGTGCTAGCAGCCGGGGGGACACTGAAGCTTTCTTT.

This chain links TRBV19 with TRBJ1-5; D is unresolved. The V and J ends lost 2 bases and 5 bases respectively, with 7 bases between them. In germline, CDR1 is LNHDA, CDR2 SQIVND (reference sequence). The CDR3 is made up of 13 amino acids. The CDR3: CASSILGDQPQHF. The CDR3 nucleotides read TGTGCCAGTAGTATACTTGGAGATCAGCCCCAGCATTTT.

This clone was observed once. This rearrangement joins TRBV4-1 to TRBJ2-7; TRBD1 might be the D (6 bases). CDR3 length: 16 amino acids. Germline V CDR1 and CDR2: MGHRA, YSYEKL. V was shortened by 4 bases and J by 2 bases, with 18 bases between the two germline ends. The CDR3 reads CASSPLGHQSTYEQYF. DNA for the CDR3: TGCGCCAGCAGCCCCTTGGGACACCAATCGACCTACGAGCAGTACTTC.

This chain uses TRBV7-2 with TRBJ1-2; possible D gene TRBD1, 5 bases. The germline V and J ends were trimmed by 5 bases and 4 bases, with 17 bases remaining between them. This CDR3 has 15 amino acids. Germline loops: CDR1 SGHTA, CDR2 FQGNSA. The CDR3 sequence is CASSGGAARGYGYTF. CDR3 in DNA: TGTGCCAGCAGCGGAGGGGCTGCAAGGGGCTATGGCTACACCTTC.

The chain couples TRBV30 to TRBJ1-2; maybe TRBD1 (5 bases). V lost 4 bases and J 6 bases, leaving 15 bases between the germline ends. The CDR3 totals 13 residues. Germline V gene sequence: CDR1 GTSNPN, CDR2 SVGIG (reference sequence). CDR3 coding DNA: TGTGCCTGGAAGCCAGGGTCTTGGAATGGCTACACCTTC. It yields the protein CAWKPGSWNGYTF.

The gene calls are TRBV18 and TRBJ1-1; possibly TRBD1 for D (5 bases). This CDR3 has 12 residues. The V gene lost 0 bases and the J gene lost 8 bases, with 7 bases spanning the gap. Germline lookup yields CDR1 KGHSH and CDR2 LQKENI. CDR3 nucleotide sequence: TGTGCCAGCTCACCACCGGGGGGAGAAGCTTTCTTT. Translation: CASSPPGGEAFF.

The CDR3 protein is CASTSTELVAFF. CDR3 bases: TGTGCCAGTACTTCAACAGAGTTGGTAGCTTTCTTT. The chain is built from TRBV19 and TRBJ1-1; unclear D gene. The V end was cut by 7 bases, the J end by 10 bases, with 16 bases between. Germline V gene lookup returns CDR1 LNHDA and CDR2 SQIVND (reference sequence). The CDR3 consists of 12 residues.

The rearrangement joins TRBV7-2 to TRBJ2-3; TRBD1 matches 7 bases. The trim removed 2 bases at V and 3 bases at J, leaving 17 bases unmatched. Germline assignment: CDR1 SGHTA and CDR2 FQGNSA. There are 19 residues in the CDR3. CDR3 nucleotides: TGTGCCAGCAGCTTAAGGGGCCGTCGAACCGGGACAGATACAGATACGCAGTATTTT. Its translation is CASSLRGRRTGTDTDTQYF.

The chain recombines TRBV4-3 with TRBJ2-1; 7 bases agree with TRBD1. Germline values: CDR1 LGHNA, CDR2 YSLEER. This CDR3 region has 16 residues. The trim removed 1 base at V and 2 bases at J, leaving 5 bases unmatched. CDR3 in DNA: TGCGCCAGCAGCCAAGCTCTGGGACAGACCTACAATGAGCAGTTCTTC. Its translation is CASSQALGQTYNEQFF.

This chain joins TRBV11-2 and TRBJ2-1, with 13 bases that match TRBD2. Per the germline V gene, CDR1 is SGHAT and CDR2 is FQNNGV. The CDR3 runs to 16 residues. V was clipped by 4 bases and J by 4 bases; unmatched bases: 4. The DNA for the CDR3 is TGTGCCAGCAGCTCGGGACTAGCGGGACCATACAATGAGCAGTTCTTC. It codes for CASSSGLAGPYNEQFF.

The chain is built from TRBV18 and TRBJ1-1; TRBD1 agrees at 9 bases. This CDR3 spans 16 amino acids. CDR1 and CDR2 from the germline V gene are KGHSH and LQKENI. V lost 6 bases, J lost 1 base, and 9 bases stayed unmatched. CDR3: CASSGGTGHRNTEAFF. CDR3 DNA: TGTGCCAGCTCTGGGGGGACAGGGCATAGGAACACTGAAGCTTTCTTT.

V is TRBV6-1 and J is TRBJ1-6; D ambiguous. Germline-derived CDR1 and CDR2 are MNHNS and SASEGT. V was shortened by 9 bases and J by 8 bases, with 20 bases between the two germline ends. This CDR3 has 15 amino acids. The CDR3 sequence is CASSLNTGGYSPLHF. The CDR3 DNA reads TGTGCCAGTTCCCTTAACACCGGAGGTTATTCACCCCTCCACTTT.

The V gene is TRBV11-3, the J gene TRBJ2-2; D might be TRBD2 (6 bases). Germline lookup yields CDR1 SGHNT and CDR2 YENEEA. This CDR3 is built from 14 residues. V lost 6 bases, J lost 1 base, and 9 bases lay in between. The CDR3 bases are TGTGCCAGCAGTTTGGGGGGGAACACCGGGGAGCTGTTTTTT. It encodes CASSLGGNTGELFF.

The V gene is TRBV19, the J gene TRBJ1-2; the D is unclear. The CDR3 sequence is 12 residues long. Per germline, CDR1 LNHDA and CDR2 SQIVND (reference sequence). Trimming stripped 3 bases from V and 3 bases from J, with 5 bases between. DNA of the CDR3: TGTGCCAGTAGTATGGAGTACTATGGCTACACCTTC. As protein: CASSMEYYGYTF.